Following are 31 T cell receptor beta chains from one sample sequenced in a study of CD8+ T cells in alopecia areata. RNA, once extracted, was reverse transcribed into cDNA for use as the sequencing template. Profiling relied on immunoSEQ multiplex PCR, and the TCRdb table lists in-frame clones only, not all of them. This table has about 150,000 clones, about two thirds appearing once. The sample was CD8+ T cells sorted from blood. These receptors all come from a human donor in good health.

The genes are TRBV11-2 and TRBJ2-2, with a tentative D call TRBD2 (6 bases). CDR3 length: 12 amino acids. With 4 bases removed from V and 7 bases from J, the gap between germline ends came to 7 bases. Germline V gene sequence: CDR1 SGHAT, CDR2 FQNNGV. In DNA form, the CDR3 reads TGTGCCAGCAGCTACGGGGGCGGGGAGCTGTTTTTT. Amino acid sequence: CASSYGGGELFF. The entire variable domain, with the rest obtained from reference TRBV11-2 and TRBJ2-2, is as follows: EAGVAQSPRYKIIEKRQSVAFWCNPISGHATLYWYQQILGQGPKLLIQFQNNGVVDDSQLPKDRFSAERLKGVDSTLKIQPAKLEDSAVYLCASSYGGGELFFGEGSRLTVL.

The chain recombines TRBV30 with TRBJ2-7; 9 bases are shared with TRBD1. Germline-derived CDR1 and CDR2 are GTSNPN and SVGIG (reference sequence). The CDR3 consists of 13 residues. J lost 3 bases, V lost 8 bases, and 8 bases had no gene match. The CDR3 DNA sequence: TGTGCCACAACCGGGACAGGGATCTACGAGCAGTACTTC. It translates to CATTGTGIYEQYF.

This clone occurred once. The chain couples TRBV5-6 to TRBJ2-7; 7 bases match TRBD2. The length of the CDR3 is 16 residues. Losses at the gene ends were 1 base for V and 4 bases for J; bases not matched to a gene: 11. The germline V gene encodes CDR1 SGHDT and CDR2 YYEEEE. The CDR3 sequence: CASSLSSGTTKYEQYF. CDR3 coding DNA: TGTGCCAGCAGCTTGTCCAGCGGGACCACTAAATACGAGCAGTACTTC.

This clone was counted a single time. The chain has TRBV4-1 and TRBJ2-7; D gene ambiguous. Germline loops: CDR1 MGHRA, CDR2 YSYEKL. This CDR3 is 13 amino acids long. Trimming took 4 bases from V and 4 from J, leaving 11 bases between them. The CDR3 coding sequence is TGCGCCAGCAGCCTGAAGCGAGAGTACGAGCAGTACTTC. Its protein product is CASSLKREYEQYF.

The DNA of the CDR3 is TGTGCCTGGAGTTCATCCGGGACTAGCGGTCCAAACGAGCAGTACTTC. Translating gives CAWSSSGTSGPNEQYF. The chain is built from TRBV30 and TRBJ2-7; 11 positions match TRBD2. Unmatched junction bases numbered 11, after V lost 2 bases and J lost 5 bases. CDR1 and CDR2 from the germline V gene are GTSNPN and SVGIG (reference sequence). The CDR3 loop spans 16 amino acids.

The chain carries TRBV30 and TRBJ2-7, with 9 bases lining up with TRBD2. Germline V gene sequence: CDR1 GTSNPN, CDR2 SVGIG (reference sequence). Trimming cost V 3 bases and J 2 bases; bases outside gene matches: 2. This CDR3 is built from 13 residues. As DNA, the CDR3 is TGTGCCTGGAGGACTAGCGGAACCTACGAGCAGTACTTC. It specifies CAWRTSGTYEQYF.

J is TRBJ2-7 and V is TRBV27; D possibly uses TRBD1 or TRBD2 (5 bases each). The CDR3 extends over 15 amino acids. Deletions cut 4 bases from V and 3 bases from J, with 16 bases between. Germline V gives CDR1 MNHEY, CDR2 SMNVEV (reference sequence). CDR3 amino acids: CASSYYGVGHYEQYF. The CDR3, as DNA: TGTGCCAGCAGTTATTACGGGGTGGGGCACTACGAGCAGTACTTC.

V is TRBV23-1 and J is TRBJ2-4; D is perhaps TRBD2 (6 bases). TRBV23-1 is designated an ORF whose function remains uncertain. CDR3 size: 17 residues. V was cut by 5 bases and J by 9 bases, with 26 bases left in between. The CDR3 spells CASSFRPGTSLSAIQYF. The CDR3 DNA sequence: TGCGCCAGCAGTTTCAGGCCGGGTACTAGCCTCAGTGCCATTCAGTACTTC.

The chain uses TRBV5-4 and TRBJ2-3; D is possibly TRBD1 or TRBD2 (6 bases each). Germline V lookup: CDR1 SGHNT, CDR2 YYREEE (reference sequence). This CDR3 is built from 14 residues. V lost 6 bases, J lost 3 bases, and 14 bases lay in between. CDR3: CASNMGGGTDTQYF. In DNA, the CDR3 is TGTGCCAGCAACATGGGGGGCGGGACAGATACGCAGTATTTT.

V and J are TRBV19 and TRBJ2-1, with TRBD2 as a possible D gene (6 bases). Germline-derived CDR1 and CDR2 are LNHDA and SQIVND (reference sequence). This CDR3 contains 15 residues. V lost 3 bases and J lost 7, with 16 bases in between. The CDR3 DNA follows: TGTGCCAGTAGTATCAGGGAGGCCCAACATAATGAGCAGTTCTTC. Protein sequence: CASSIREAQHNEQFF.

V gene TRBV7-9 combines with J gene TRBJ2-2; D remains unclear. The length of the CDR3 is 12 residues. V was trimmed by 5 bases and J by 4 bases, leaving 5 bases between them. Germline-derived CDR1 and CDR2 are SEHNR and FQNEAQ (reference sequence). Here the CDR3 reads CASSSATGELFF. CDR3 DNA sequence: TGTGCCAGCAGCAGCGCCACCGGGGAGCTGTTTTTT.

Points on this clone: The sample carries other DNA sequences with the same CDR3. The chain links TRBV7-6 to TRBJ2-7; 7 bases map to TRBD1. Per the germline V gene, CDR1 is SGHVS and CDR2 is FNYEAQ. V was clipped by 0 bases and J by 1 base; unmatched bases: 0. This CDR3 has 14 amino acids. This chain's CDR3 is CASSLAGQSYEQYF. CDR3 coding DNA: TGTGCCAGCAGCTTAGCGGGACAGTCCTACGAGCAGTACTTC.

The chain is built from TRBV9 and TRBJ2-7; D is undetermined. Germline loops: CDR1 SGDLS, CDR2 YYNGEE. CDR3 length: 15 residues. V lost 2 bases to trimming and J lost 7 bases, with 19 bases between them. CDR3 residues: CASSVGSAVVGEQYF. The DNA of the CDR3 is TGTGCCAGCAGCGTTGGGTCGGCGGTGGTGGGTGAGCAGTACTTC.

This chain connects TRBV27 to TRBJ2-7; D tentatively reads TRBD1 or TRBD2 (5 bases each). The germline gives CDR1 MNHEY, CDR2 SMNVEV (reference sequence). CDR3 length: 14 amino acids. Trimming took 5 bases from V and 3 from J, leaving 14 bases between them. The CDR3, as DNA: TGTGCCAGCAGTAAACCGGGACGGAACTACGAGCAGTACTTC. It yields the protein CASSKPGRNYEQYF.

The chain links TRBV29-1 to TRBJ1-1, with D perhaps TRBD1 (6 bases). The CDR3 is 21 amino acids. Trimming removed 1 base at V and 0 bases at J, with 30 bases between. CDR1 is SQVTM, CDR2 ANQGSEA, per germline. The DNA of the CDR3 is TGCAGCGTTGAAGGGCCCCCCGGCGACGGACAGACGGCTCGAGTGAACACTGAAGCTTTCTTT. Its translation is CSVEGPPGDGQTARVNTEAFF.

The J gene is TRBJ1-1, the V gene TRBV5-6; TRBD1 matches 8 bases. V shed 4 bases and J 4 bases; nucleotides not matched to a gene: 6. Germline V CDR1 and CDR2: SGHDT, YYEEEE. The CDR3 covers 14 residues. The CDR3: CASSPTGGVTEAFF. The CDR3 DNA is TGTGCCAGCAGCCCCACAGGGGGGGTCACTGAAGCTTTCTTT.

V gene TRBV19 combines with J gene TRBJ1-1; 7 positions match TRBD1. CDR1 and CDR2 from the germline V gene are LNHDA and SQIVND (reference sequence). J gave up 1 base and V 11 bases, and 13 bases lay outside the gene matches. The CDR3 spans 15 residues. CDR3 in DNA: TGTGCCTCCGAAGACAGGGAGGAAAGGAACACTGAAGCTTTCTTT. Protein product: CASEDREERNTEAFF. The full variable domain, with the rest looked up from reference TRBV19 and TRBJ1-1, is DGGITQSPKYLFRKEGQNVTLSCEQNLNHDAMYWYRQDPGQGLRLIYYSQIVNDFQKGDIAEGYSVSREKKESFPLTVTSAQKNPTAFYLCASEDREERNTEAFFGQGTRLTVV.

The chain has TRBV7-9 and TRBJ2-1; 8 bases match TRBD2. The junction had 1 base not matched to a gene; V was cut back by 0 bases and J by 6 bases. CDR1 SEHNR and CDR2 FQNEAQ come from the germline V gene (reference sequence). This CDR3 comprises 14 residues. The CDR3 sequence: CASSLAGTSNEQFF. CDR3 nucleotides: TGTGCCAGCAGCTTAGCAGGGACTAGCAATGAGCAGTTCTTC.

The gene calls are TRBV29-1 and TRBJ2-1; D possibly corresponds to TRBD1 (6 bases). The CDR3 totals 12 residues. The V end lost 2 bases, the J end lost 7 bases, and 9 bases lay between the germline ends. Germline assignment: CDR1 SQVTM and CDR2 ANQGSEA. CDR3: CSVELDRNEQFF. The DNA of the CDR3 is TGCAGCGTTGAATTAGACAGGAATGAGCAGTTCTTC.

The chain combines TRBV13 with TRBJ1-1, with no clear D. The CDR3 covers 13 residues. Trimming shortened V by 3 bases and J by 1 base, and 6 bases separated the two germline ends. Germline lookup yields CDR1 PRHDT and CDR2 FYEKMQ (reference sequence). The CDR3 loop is CASSFGQNTEAFF. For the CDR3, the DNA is TGTGCCAGCAGCTTTGGGCAGAACACTGAAGCTTTCTTT.

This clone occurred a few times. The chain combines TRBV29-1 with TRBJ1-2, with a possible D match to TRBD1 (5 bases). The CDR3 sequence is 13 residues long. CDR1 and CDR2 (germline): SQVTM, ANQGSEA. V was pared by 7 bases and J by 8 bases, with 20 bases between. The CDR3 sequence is CSADLGALWGYTF. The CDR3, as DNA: TGCAGCGCCGACTTAGGGGCACTATGGGGCTACACCTTC.

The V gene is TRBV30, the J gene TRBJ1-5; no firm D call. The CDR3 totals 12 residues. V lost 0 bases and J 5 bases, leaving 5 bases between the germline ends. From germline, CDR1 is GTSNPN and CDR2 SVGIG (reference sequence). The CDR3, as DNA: TGTGCCTGGAGTGTCGGGTATCAGCCCCAGCATTTT. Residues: CAWSVGYQPQHF.

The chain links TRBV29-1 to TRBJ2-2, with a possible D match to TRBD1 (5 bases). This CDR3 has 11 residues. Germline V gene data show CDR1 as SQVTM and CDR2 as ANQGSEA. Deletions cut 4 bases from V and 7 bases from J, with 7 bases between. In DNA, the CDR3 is TGCAGCGTTGGGGGCGGCGGGGAGCTGTTTTTT. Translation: CSVGGGGELFF.

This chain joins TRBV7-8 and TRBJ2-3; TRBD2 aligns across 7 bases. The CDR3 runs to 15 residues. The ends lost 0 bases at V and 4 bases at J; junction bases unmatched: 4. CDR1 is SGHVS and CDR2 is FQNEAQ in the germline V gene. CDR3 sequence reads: CASSLAWLAADTQYF. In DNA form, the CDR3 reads TGTGCCAGCAGCTTAGCGTGGCTAGCGGCAGATACGCAGTATTTT.

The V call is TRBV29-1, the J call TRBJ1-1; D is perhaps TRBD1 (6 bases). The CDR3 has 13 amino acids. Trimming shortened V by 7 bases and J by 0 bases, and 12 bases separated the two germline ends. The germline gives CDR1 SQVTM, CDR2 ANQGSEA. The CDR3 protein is CSAEGGLNTEAFF. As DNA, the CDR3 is TGCAGCGCTGAGGGGGGCCTGAACACTGAAGCTTTCTTT.

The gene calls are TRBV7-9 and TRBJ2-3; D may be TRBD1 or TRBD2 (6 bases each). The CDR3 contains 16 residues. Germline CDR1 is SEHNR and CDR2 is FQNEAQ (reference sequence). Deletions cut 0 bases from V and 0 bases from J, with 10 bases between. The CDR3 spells CASSLAGGGSTDTQYF. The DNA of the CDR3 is TGTGCCAGCAGCTTAGCCGGGGGCGGGAGCACAGATACGCAGTATTTT. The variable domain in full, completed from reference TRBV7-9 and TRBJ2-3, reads DTGVSQNPRHKITKRGQNVTFRCDPISEHNRLYWYRQTLGQGPEFLTYFQNEAQLEKSRLLSDRFSAERPKGSFSTLEIQRTEQGDSAMYLCASSLAGGGSTDTQYFGPGTRLTVL.

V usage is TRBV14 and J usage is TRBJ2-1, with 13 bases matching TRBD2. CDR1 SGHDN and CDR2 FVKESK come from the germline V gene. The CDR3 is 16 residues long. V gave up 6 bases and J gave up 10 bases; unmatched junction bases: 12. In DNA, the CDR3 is TGTGCCAGCAGGGCCGCCAGGACTAGCGGGAGCGGAGAGCAGTTCTTC. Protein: CASRAARTSGSGEQFF.

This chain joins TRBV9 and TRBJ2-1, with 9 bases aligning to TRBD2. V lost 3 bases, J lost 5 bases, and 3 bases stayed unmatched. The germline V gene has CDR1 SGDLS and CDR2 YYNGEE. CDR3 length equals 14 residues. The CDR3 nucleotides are TGTGCCAGCAGCGGGACTAGCGCTCACAATGAGCAGTTCTTC. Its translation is CASSGTSAHNEQFF.

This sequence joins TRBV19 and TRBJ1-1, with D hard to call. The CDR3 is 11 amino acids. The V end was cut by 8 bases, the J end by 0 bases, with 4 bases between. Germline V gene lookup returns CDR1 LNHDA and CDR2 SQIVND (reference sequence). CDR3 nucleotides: TGTGCCAGTCAGGTGAACACTGAAGCTTTCTTT. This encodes CASQVNTEAFF.

The CDR3 DNA sequence: TGTGCCAGCAGCCGGGAGCGGTATGCGTATTTT. Amino acids: CASSRERYAYF. This chain uses TRBV4-2 with TRBJ2-3; maybe TRBD2 (5 bases). The V and J ends lost 4 bases and 14 bases respectively, with 13 bases between them. Germline lookup yields CDR1 LGHNA and CDR2 YNFKEQ. The CDR3 is made up of 11 amino acids.

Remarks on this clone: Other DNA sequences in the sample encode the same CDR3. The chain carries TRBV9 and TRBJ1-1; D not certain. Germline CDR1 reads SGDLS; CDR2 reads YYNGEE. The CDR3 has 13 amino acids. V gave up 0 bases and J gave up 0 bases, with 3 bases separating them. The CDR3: CASSVGMNTEAFF. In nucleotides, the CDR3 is TGTGCCAGCAGCGTAGGCATGAACACTGAAGCTTTCTTT.